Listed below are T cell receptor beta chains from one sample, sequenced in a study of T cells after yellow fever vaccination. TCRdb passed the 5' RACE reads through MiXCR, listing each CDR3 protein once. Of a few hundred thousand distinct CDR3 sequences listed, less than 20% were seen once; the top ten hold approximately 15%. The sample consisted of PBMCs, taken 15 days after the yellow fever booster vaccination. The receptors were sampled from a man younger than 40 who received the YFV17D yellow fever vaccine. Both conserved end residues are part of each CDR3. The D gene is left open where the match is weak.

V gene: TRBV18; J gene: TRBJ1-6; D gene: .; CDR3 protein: CASSGDSINSPLHF
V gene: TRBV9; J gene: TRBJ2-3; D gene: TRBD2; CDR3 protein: CASSRRTGGGADTQYF
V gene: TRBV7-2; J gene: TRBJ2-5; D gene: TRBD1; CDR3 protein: CASSARTGQETQYF
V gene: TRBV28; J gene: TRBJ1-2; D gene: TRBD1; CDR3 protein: CAIPSRSGGTPYGYTF
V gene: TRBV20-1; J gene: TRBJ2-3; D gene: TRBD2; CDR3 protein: CSARKAGDTDTQYF
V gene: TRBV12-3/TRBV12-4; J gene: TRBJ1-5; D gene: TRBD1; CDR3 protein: CASSQGANHPQHF
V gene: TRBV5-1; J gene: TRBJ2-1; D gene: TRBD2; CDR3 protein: CASSLEASGGISYNEQFF
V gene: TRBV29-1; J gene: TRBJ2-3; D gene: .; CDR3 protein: CSVEGTSTDTQYF
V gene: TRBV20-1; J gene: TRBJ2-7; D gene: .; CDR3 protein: CSATGIGTLSYEQYF
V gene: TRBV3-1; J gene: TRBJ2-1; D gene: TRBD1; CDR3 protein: CASSQRDRNRGEQFF
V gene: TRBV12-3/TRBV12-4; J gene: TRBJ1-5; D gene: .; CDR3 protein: CASSLSGYSNQPQHF
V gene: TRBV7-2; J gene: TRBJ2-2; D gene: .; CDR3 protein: CASSLAGSSTGELFF
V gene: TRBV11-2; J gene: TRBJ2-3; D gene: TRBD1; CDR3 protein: CASSLDPDRVSSTDTQYF
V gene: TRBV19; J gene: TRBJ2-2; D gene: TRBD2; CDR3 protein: CASSTYSGSRTGELFF
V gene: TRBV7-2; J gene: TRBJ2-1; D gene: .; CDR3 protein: CASSLADNNEQFF
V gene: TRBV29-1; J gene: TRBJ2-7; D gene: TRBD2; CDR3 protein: CSVLLADSSYEQYF
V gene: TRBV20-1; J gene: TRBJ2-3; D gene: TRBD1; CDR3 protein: CSARDRETGPYF
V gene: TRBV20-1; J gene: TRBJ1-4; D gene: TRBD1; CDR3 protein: CSAMGQYEKLFF
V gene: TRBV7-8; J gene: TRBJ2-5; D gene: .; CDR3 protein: CASSSRPSRGQETQYF
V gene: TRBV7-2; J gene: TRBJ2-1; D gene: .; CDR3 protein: CASSSDGSYNEQFF
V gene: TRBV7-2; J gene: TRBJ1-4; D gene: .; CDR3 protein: CASSSLPSGGRGTNEKLFF
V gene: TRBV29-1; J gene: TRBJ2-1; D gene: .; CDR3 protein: CSVPGAYEQFF
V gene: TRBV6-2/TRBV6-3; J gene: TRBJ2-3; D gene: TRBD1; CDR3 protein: CASSYEQGALGDTQYF
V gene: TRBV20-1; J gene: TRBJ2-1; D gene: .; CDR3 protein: CSASRAYNEQFF
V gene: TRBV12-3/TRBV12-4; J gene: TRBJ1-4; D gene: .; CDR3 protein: CASSRSGGSNEKLFF
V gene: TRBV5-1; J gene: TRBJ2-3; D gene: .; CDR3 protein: CASSTDLSTDTQYF
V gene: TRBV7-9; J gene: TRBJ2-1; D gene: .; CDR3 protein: CASSPATDRRHYNEQFF
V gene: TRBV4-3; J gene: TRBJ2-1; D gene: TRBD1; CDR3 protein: CASSQDTGVSNEQFF
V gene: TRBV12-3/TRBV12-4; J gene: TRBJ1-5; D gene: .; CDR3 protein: CASSLYRARSQPQHF
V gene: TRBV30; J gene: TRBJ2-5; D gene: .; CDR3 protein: CAWSSGPAQETQYF
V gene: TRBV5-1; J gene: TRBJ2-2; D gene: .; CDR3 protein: CASRPGTYNTGELFF
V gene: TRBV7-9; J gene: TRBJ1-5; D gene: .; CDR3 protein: CASSFGAGSGQPQHF
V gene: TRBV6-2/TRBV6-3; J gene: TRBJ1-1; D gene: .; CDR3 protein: CASSYILNVGEAFF
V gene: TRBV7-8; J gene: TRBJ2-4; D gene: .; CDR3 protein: CASSLAGVNIQYF
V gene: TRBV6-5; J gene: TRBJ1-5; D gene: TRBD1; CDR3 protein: CASSYVTGGSQPQHF
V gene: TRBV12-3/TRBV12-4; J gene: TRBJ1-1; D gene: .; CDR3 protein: CASSSAATEAFF
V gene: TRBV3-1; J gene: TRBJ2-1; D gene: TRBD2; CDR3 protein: CASSQVSLAGVYEQFF
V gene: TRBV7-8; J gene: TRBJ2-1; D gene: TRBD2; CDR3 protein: CASRSPGLAGPRVEQFF
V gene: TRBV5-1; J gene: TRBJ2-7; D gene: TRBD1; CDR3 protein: CASSRQGAGRGTYEQYF
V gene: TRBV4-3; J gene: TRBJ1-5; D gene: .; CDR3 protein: CASSSSSGNQPQHF
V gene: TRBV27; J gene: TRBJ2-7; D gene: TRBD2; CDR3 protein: CASSSHASGRSYEQYF
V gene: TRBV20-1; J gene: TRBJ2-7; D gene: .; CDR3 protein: CSASIAATYEQYF
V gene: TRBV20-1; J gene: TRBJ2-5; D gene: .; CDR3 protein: CSAGETQYF
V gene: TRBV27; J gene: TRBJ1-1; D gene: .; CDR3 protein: CASSLSTANTEAFF
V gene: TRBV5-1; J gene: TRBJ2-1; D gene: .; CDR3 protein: CASSLWSQGSNEQFF
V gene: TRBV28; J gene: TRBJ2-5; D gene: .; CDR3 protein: CASKAVGKTQYF
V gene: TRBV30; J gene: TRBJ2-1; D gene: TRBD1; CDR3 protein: CAWGTGRGNEQFF
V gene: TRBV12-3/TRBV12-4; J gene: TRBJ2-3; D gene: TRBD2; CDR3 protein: CASSPPSGRAVDTQYF
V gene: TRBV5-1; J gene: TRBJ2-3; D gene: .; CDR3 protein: CASRSDGTDTQYF
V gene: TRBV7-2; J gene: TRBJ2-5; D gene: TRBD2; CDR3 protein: CASNRGGGRETQYF
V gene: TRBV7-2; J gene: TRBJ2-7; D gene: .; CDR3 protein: CASSFGGETYEQYF
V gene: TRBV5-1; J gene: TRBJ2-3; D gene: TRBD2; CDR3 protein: CASSSSRTSGPTDTQYF
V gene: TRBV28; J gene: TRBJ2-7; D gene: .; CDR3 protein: CASTQNYDEQYF
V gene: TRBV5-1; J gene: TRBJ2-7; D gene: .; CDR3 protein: CASKTGQVAYEQYF
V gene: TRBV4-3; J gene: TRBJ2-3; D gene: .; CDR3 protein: CASSQDQMGRGANTQYF